The 29 T cell receptor beta chains listed next were all sequenced from one sample in a study of blood T cell repertoires in COVID-19. Here immunoSEQ multiplex PCR was the method, and the copy in TCRdb shows in-frame clones only, minus some. The sample yields 140,000 or so clones, roughly 89% seen once. Sequencing used peripheral blood. The receptors originated from a woman between 50 and 59 years old with acute or convalescent COVID-19.

The rearrangement uses TRBV14 and TRBJ1-4; weak D call: TRBD1 (6 bases). The V end lost 4 bases, the J end lost 0 bases, and 18 bases lay between the germline ends. Per germline, CDR1 SGHDN and CDR2 FVKESK. The CDR3 runs to 18 residues. CDR3 sequence (DNA): TGTGCCAGCAGCCTTCGGACAGTTTATGCCGCAACTAATGAAAAACTGTTTTTT. It codes for CASSLRTVYAATNEKLFF.

This chain connects TRBV5-4 to TRBJ1-2, with TRBD1 identical over 9 bases. The CDR3 contains 15 residues. The J segment lost 3 bases and the V segment lost 4 bases, leaving 7 bases of the junction unmatched. Germline CDR1 reads SGHNT; CDR2 reads YYREEE (reference sequence). The CDR3 DNA reads as TGTGCCAGCAGCGACGGACAGGGGAACTACTATGGCTACACCTTC. Translated, it gives CASSDGQGNYYGYTF. Drawing the rest from reference TRBV5-4 and TRBJ1-2, the complete variable domain is ETGVTQSPTHLIKTRGQQVTLRCSSQSGHNTVSWYQQALGQGPQFIFQYYREEENGRGNFPPRFSGLQFPNYSSELNVNALELDDSALYLCASSDGQGNYYGYTFGSGTRLTVV.

The chain is built from TRBV2 and TRBJ1-2; TRBD1 agrees at 8 bases. The CDR3 contains 13 residues. From germline, CDR1 is SNHLY and CDR2 FYNNEI. V dropped 4 bases and J dropped 9; count of bases not matched to a gene: 7. The CDR3 sequence: CASSVGQGGSYTF. The CDR3, as DNA: TGTGCCAGCAGTGTAGGACAGGGCGGGAGCTACACCTTC. Full variable domain (remainder filled in from reference TRBV2 and TRBJ1-2): EPEVTQTPSHQVTQMGQEVILRCVPISNHLYFYWYRQILGQKVEFLVSFYNNEISEKSEIFDDQFSVERPDGSNFTLKIRSTKLEDSAMYFCASSVGQGGSYTFGSGTRLTVV.

This clone was recorded only once. The CDR3 nucleotides are TGTGCCACCAGTGATTACAGGGGAACGGGCGGCTACACCTTC. Protein product: CATSDYRGTGGYTF. This rearrangement joins TRBV24-1 to TRBJ1-2; 7 bases are a match to TRBD1. V trimming: 2 bases; J trimming: 8 bases; junction bases outside the gene matches: 7. CDR1 KGHDR and CDR2 SFDVKD come from the germline V gene. The CDR3 covers 14 residues.

The chain couples TRBV13 to TRBJ2-7; no definite D call. Germline lookup yields CDR1 PRHDT and CDR2 FYEKMQ (reference sequence). The CDR3 is 11 amino acids. Trimming took 3 bases from V and 3 from J, leaving 3 bases between them. This CDR3 is CASSLYYEQYF. CDR3 nucleotide sequence: TGTGCCAGCAGCTTGTACTACGAGCAGTACTTC.

This clone has only one observation. This chain uses TRBV4-1 with TRBJ2-1, with TRBD2 matching over 9 bases. The V segment lost 1 base and the J segment 4 bases; nucleotides outside the gene matches: 5. The CDR3 runs 16 residues. Germline loops: CDR1 MGHRA, CDR2 YSYEKL. The CDR3 bases are TGCGCCAGCAGCCAAGTAGGCGGGGGGGAGTACAATGAGCAGTTCTTC. The encoded protein is CASSQVGGGEYNEQFF.

The chain carries TRBV27 and TRBJ2-3; 7 bases are shared with TRBD1. Germline-derived CDR1 and CDR2 are MNHEY and SMNVEV (reference sequence). The CDR3 runs 17 residues. The V gene end was trimmed by 4 bases and the J gene end by 1 base; junction bases not matched to a gene: 11. CDR3: CASSSIHRGPGTDTQYF. The DNA of the CDR3 is TGTGCCAGCAGTTCGATCCACAGGGGCCCTGGCACAGATACGCAGTATTTT.

The chain couples TRBV2 to TRBJ2-3, with 7 bases fitting TRBD1. V dropped 7 bases and J dropped 2; count of bases not matched to a gene: 9. This CDR3 has 15 amino acids. Germline CDR1 and CDR2: SNHLY and FYNNEI. The CDR3 region has the DNA TGTGCCAGCATAGACAGGGCCGGGAACACAGATACGCAGTATTTT. This gives the protein CASIDRAGNTDTQYF.

The chain is built from TRBV7-8 and TRBJ1-2; the D gene is possibly TRBD1 (6 bases). The V end was cut by 3 bases, the J end by 6 bases, with 14 bases between. Germline CDR1 is SGHVS and CDR2 is FQNEAQ. The CDR3 consists of 14 residues. The CDR3: CASSFHGDNNGYTF. The DNA for the CDR3 is TGTGCCAGCAGCTTCCACGGGGACAACAATGGCTACACCTTC.

In this sample, this clone turned up a few times. V is TRBV10-2 and J is TRBJ2-1, with unresolved D. CDR1 WSHSY and CDR2 SAAADI come from the germline V gene. The CDR3 runs to 13 residues. V was shortened by 7 bases and J by 0 bases, with 7 bases between the two germline ends. The CDR3 sequence: CASKESSYNEQFF. The DNA for the CDR3 is TGCGCCAGCAAGGAGAGCTCCTACAATGAGCAGTTCTTC.

The chain joins TRBV5-1 to TRBJ2-7; weak D call: TRBD2 (6 bases). The V end lost 1 base, the J end lost 6 bases, and 20 bases lay between the germline ends. Germline CDR1 reads SGHRS; CDR2 reads YFSETQ. The CDR3 sequence is 16 residues long. The CDR3 sequence: CASSLYALEREREQYF. CDR3 coding DNA: TGCGCCAGCAGCTTGTACGCTCTGGAACGGGAGCGCGAGCAGTACTTC.

The chain couples TRBV27 to TRBJ1-5; TRBD1 might be the D (5 bases). The CDR3 consists of 13 residues. The germline V and J ends were trimmed by 3 bases and 6 bases, with 9 bases remaining between them. CDR1 and CDR2 from the germline V gene are MNHEY and SMNVEV (reference sequence). CDR3 bases: TGTGCCAGCAGTTTCCAGGGTGGTCAGCCCCAGCATTTT. This sequence encodes CASSFQGGQPQHF.

The CDR3 region is CASSEALDRVNEQYF. CDR3 bases: TGTGCCAGCAGTGAAGCCCTCGACAGGGTAAACGAGCAGTACTTC. The V gene is TRBV6-1, the J gene TRBJ2-7; 7 positions agree with TRBD1. V trimming: 0 bases; J trimming: 5 bases; junction bases outside the gene matches: 7. Looked up from germline, CDR1 is MNHNS and CDR2 is SASEGT. CDR3 size: 15 residues.

This chain links TRBV5-4 with TRBJ2-5; D unclear. The length of the CDR3 is 13 residues. With 1 base removed from V and 3 bases from J, the gap between germline ends came to 7 bases. Germline values: CDR1 SGHNT, CDR2 YYREEE (reference sequence). The CDR3 loop is CASSLSQEETQYF. In DNA form, the CDR3 reads TGTGCCAGCAGCTTGAGCCAAGAAGAGACCCAGTACTTC.

This clone showed up just once. V usage is TRBV11-2 and J usage is TRBJ2-7; a possible D gene is TRBD2 (6 bases). Trimming removed 4 bases from V and 5 bases from J, with 18 bases in between. The CDR3 sequence is 15 residues long. From germline, CDR1 is SGHAT and CDR2 FQNNGV. The CDR3 sequence: CASSSGLAVVNEQYF. The CDR3 DNA reads as TGTGCCAGCAGCTCTGGGTTAGCGGTAGTTAACGAGCAGTACTTC.

V gene TRBV6-1 combines with J gene TRBJ2-2; 11 bases fit TRBD1. This CDR3 has 16 residues. V was clipped by 2 bases and J by 8 bases; unmatched bases: 7. From germline, CDR1 is MNHNS and CDR2 SASEGT. The CDR3 DNA reads TGTGCCAGCAGTGAATACGGACAGGGGGCAGGGGGGGAGCTGTTTTTT. Protein: CASSEYGQGAGGELFF.

V usage is TRBV2 and J usage is TRBJ2-5; D gene ambiguous. The CDR3 length is 14 residues. V was shortened by 7 bases and J by 0 bases, with 12 bases between the two germline ends. CDR1 is SNHLY, CDR2 FYNNEI, per germline. In DNA form, the CDR3 reads TGTGCCAGCAACCAGGAACAGTACCAAGAGACCCAGTACTTC. It translates to CASNQEQYQETQYF.

The chain carries TRBV7-3 and TRBJ2-3; 9 bases fit TRBD2. V trimming: 5 bases; J trimming: 4 bases; junction bases outside the gene matches: 7. This CDR3 contains 15 residues. Germline-derived CDR1 and CDR2 are SGHTA and FQGTGA. CDR3 residues: CASSGSGSGADTQYF. CDR3 coding DNA: TGTGCCAGCAGCGGTAGCGGGAGTGGCGCAGATACGCAGTATTTT.

This clone came up once. CDR3 in DNA: TGTGCCAGCAGTTTACTTAGCGGAGGCACAGATACGCAGTATTTT. Encoded protein: CASSLLSGGTDTQYF. The V gene is TRBV6-5, the J gene TRBJ2-3; D is possibly TRBD2 (6 bases). Germline V gene data show CDR1 as MNHEY and CDR2 as SVGAGI. The CDR3 totals 15 residues. Trimming removed 4 bases from V and 1 base from J, with 12 bases in between.

Comments on this clone: Other nucleotide sequences from this sample produce the same CDR3. This chain joins TRBV7-3 and TRBJ1-1; 7 bases align to TRBD1. The CDR3 is made up of 13 amino acids. V lost 1 base and J lost 5; bases outside the gene matches: 1. In germline, CDR1 is SGHTA, CDR2 FQGTGA. CDR3 residues: CASSLNRGTEAFF. CDR3 DNA: TGTGCCAGCAGCTTAAACAGGGGTACTGAAGCTTTCTTT.

The J gene is TRBJ1-1, the V gene TRBV10-3, with 9 bases identical to TRBD1. The CDR3 loop spans 13 amino acids. Trimming cost V 11 bases and J 4 bases; bases outside gene matches: 8. Germline lookup yields CDR1 ENHRY and CDR2 SYGVKD. CDR3 region: CAARDREFTEAFF. As DNA, the CDR3 is TGTGCCGCCCGGGACAGGGAATTCACTGAAGCTTTCTTT.

The chain joins TRBV18 to TRBJ2-5; TRBD1 is a possible D gene (5 bases). Trimming pared 3 bases from V and 2 bases from J, leaving 10 bases between. Germline CDR1 and CDR2: KGHSH and LQKENI. The CDR3 sequence is 14 residues long. The DNA for the CDR3 is TGTGCCAGCTCACCCTTTGACAGACAAGAGACCCAGTACTTC. Translation: CASSPFDRQETQYF.

The chain uses TRBV27 and TRBJ2-3, with a tentative D call TRBD2 (6 bases). Germline loops: CDR1 MNHEY, CDR2 SMNVEV (reference sequence). Trimming pared 6 bases from V and 1 base from J, leaving 14 bases between. This CDR3 has 15 residues. CDR3 nucleotides: TGTGCCAGCAGCCCTAGGACTACCCGCACAGATACGCAGTATTTT. It codes for CASSPRTTRTDTQYF.

The chain links TRBV18 to TRBJ2-7, with a possible D match to TRBD1 (6 bases). The CDR3 has 16 amino acids. Germline V gene data show CDR1 as KGHSH and CDR2 as LQKENI. With 4 bases removed from V and 3 bases from J, the gap between germline ends came to 19 bases. This CDR3 is CASSLGHQKGYYEQYF. The CDR3 nucleotides are TGTGCCAGCTCACTGGGACACCAGAAGGGTTACTACGAGCAGTACTTC. Full variable domain (missing parts from reference TRBV18 and TRBJ2-7): NAGVMQNPRHLVRRRGQEARLRCSPMKGHSHVYWYRQLPEEGLKFMVYLQKENIIDESGMPKERFSAEFPKEGPSILRIQQVVRGDSAAYFCASSLGHQKGYYEQYFGPGTRLTVT.

The chain couples TRBV10-3 to TRBJ1-1; D remains unclear. The CDR3 is 13 amino acids. Germline V gene data show CDR1 as ENHRY and CDR2 as SYGVKD. Trimming pared 6 bases from V and 0 bases from J, leaving 8 bases between. For the CDR3, the DNA is TGTGCCATCAGATTTACGGTGAACACTGAAGCTTTCTTT. As protein: CAIRFTVNTEAFF.

The chain carries TRBV29-1 and TRBJ1-1, with D tentatively TRBD1 (5 bases). Germline-derived CDR1 and CDR2 are SQVTM and ANQGSEA. Trimming shortened V by 3 bases and J by 4 bases, and 12 bases separated the two germline ends. CDR3 length: 13 residues. CDR3 nucleotide sequence: TGCAGCGTTGAGGGCAGCCAGGGCACTGAAGCTTTCTTT. Translating it yields CSVEGSQGTEAFF.

CDR3 residues: CSVSGQGAGNTEAFF. The CDR3 DNA follows: TGCAGCGTTTCAGGACAGGGTGCGGGGAACACTGAAGCTTTCTTT. The rearrangement uses TRBV29-1 and TRBJ1-1; TRBD1 matches at 8 bases. Germline-derived CDR1 and CDR2 are SQVTM and ANQGSEA. The CDR3 spans 15 residues. V shed 5 bases and J 1 base; nucleotides not matched to a gene: 9.

The rearrangement joins TRBV13 to TRBJ2-7; 10 positions agree with TRBD2. Trimming cost V 5 bases and J 5 bases; bases outside gene matches: 12. CDR1 is PRHDT, CDR2 FYEKMQ, per germline (reference sequence). The CDR3 covers 16 residues. CDR3 nucleotide sequence: TGTGCCAGCAGCATGAGGGGTAGCGGGAGGCTAGACGAGCAGTACTTC. It is translated as CASSMRGSGRLDEQYF.

This clone was detected a few times. This chain connects TRBV5-4 to TRBJ2-1; 14 bases agree with TRBD2. The V gene end was trimmed by 4 bases and the J gene end by 10 bases; junction bases not matched to a gene: 7. The CDR3 totals 15 residues. Germline V gene sequence: CDR1 SGHNT, CDR2 YYREEE (reference sequence). This CDR3 is CASSRGLAGGTEQFF. The DNA for the CDR3 is TGTGCCAGCAGCAGAGGACTAGCGGGAGGAACGGAGCAGTTCTTC. The whole variable domain, filled in from reference TRBV5-4 and TRBJ2-1, reads ETGVTQSPTHLIKTRGQQVTLRCSSQSGHNTVSWYQQALGQGPQFIFQYYREEENGRGNFPPRFSGLQFPNYSSELNVNALELDDSALYLCASSRGLAGGTEQFFGPGTRLTVL.